This TCR beta chain was observed in a study of blood T cell repertoires in COVID-19. Study background: Both acute and convalescent COVID-19 samples were obtained from the United States, Italy and Spain.

The germline V gene has CDR1 LNHDA and CDR2 SQIVND (reference sequence). The CDR3 is 18 amino acids. V gave up 4 bases and J gave up 0 bases, with 18 bases separating them. Data came from immunoSEQ multiplex PCR; TCRdb stores just in-frame clones and leaves some out. The profile shows tens of thousands of clones, approximately 90% of them singletons. The origin of this receptor is an elderly man with acute or convalescent COVID-19. V and J are TRBV19 and TRBJ1-4, with unresolved D. The sample comprised peripheral blood. The chain's CDR3 is CASSKLGAAGSTNEKLFF. CDR3 sequence (DNA): TGTGCCAGTAGTAAGTTGGGAGCAGCGGGTTCAACTAATGAAAAACTGTTTTTT.